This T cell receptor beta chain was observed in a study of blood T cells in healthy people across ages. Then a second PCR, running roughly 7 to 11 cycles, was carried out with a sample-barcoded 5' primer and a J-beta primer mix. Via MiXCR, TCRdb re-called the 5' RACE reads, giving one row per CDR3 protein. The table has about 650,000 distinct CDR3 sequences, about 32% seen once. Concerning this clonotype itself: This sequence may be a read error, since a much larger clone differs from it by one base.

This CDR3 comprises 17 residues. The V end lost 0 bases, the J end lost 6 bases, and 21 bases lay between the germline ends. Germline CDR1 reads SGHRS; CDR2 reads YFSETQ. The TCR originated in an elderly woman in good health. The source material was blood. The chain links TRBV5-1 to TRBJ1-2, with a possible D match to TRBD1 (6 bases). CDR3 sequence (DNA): TGCGCCAGCAGCTTGGACGCGGGGAGCATGAGGGACAATGGCTACACCTTC. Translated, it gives CASSLDAGSMRDNGYTF.